The sequence of this TCR beta chain was determined in a study of sequential checkpoint blockade in melanoma. The treatment here: randomized to nivolumab then ipilimumab (arm A) or the reverse (arm B). Details on this clone: Its specificity is not known.

Assay: immunoSEQ multiplex PCR; the TCRdb copy retains only in-frame clones and omits some. This sample has about 3,200 clones, with about 19% found just once. Study-level results: Tumor T-cell fraction and clonality correlated with PD-L1 and CD8+ counts.

Germline values: CDR1 SNHLY, CDR2 FYNNEI. CDR3 length: 12 residues. V was shortened by 4 bases and J by 7 bases, with 8 bases between the two germline ends. The chain is built from TRBV2 and TRBJ1-5; D may be TRBD1 (5 bases). This specimen was tumor tissue (inferred from file names), taken from a patient given nivolumab and ipilimumab in sequence. The receptor's source is a human donor with melanoma. Here the CDR3 reads CASSGGEQPQHF. CDR3 DNA sequence: TGTGCCAGCAGTGGGGGGGAACAGCCCCAGCATTTT.